The TCR beta chain described here comes from a study of blood T cells in healthy people across ages (dated by TCRdb to 2015 to 2017). Turning to the overall study: Template switching captured roughly one uniquely barcoded TCR beta cDNA molecule per two T cells in model experiments. Using deep sequencing normalized with unique cDNA molecular identifiers, the study measured how TCR beta repertoire diversity changes with age. The donors were split into four age groups: young (average approximately 16 years), middle-aged (about 40), aged (roughly 68) and long-lived (roughly 77). To avoid experimental bias, donors of different ages were spread randomly across the sequencing lanes. Using the same blood draw, the study looked at two additional independent replicas of 1 million unique cDNA reads for two donors, one aged 18 to 30 and the other aged 80 or older. The research as a whole found: Observed TCR beta diversity per million T cells fell roughly linearly with age, and a significant reduction was already apparent by age approximately 40. Estimates of total diversity from one million sequenced T cells were regarded as lower bounds and underestimates. Because profiling used bulk unsorted PBMCs, naive and antigen-experienced compartments could not be compared conclusively. The CMV infection status of donors was not known, potentially confounding age-related changes in expanded clonotypes. Observed TCR beta diversity correlated strongly with the percentage of naive T cells measured by flow cytometry. Compared with the aged group, the long-lived group had more naive CD4+ T cells, fewer expanded clones and increased TCR diversity, a pattern suggesting age selection.

The library was built by means of 5' RACE. TCRdb shows the sequencer as Illumina HiSeq 2500. A second about 7 to 12 cycle PCR used a sample-barcoded 5' primer and a J-beta primer mix. A template-switch 5' adaptor carrying 12 random nucleotides introduced a unique molecular identifier onto each TCR beta cDNA molecule. Each sample yielded at least 3 million CDR3-containing paired-end reads. First-strand cDNA synthesis was performed from all RNA using the Mint cDNA synthesis kit, with priming by a TRBC-specific oligonucleotide. Following uracil-DNA glycosylase treatment, all cDNA underwent a first 18-cycle PCR with the universal primers M1SS and BC2_uni_R. On the authors' methods: For normalization, 1 million high-quality reads were randomly selected from each sample, with every read carrying a distinct molecular identifier. Reads with shared molecular identifiers were discarded instead of being binned into consensus sequences. MiTCR, with a Q25 quality threshold and the strictest error-elimination algorithm, was used for CDR3 identification, clonotype clustering and error correction. A nonparametric unseen species model with Euler transformation was used to estimate a lower bound on total TCR beta diversity. TCRdb reanalyzed the raw reads on its own, using fastp at Q25 for trimming and MiXCR for clone calling, and kept in-frame beta chains. Rows with a matching CDR3 protein are joined into one entry that keeps the most common DNA and genes. The V and J calls shown here were made by TCRdb, not taken from the authors' results. In this sample the table shows some 880,000 distinct CDR3 sequences, around 36% of which occur a single time. The ten largest clones represent 10% to 15% of the sample.

This clonotype was observed at least ten times. Its antigen specificity is not known. Per-base quality was not reported, and no clone a single base away is much larger than it. The donors were under 40 Caucasian individuals from Russia, aged roughly 6 to 90 years, who were systemically healthy. Roughly 10 milliliters of peripheral blood were collected from each donor into EDTA-treated Vacutainer tubes. PBMCs were isolated by Ficoll-Paque density-gradient centrifugation, with at least 7 million obtained per sample. Trizol reagent was used to extract total RNA from the PBMCs, yielding at least 5.5 micrograms per sample. The percentages of naive CD45RAhigh/CD27high T cells were determined by flow cytometry on a PBMC aliquot from every donor. The CDR3, from cysteine to phenylalanine, totals 14 residues. CDR3 DNA only is kept here, 42 bases in frame from base 1. Based on the germline V gene, the CDR1 and CDR2 sequences are MNHEY and SVGEGT. V trim: 8 bases; J trim: 5 bases; unmatched bases: 10.

Sequencing used blood. The V and J segments used are TRBV6-2 or TRBV6-3 and TRBJ2-5; TRBD1 agrees with 8 junctional bases. This sequence originates from a man aged 18 to 30 in good health. The encoded CDR3 is CASQEPRGRETQYF. The sequence in DNA is TGTGCCAGCCAAGAACCCAGGGGGCGCGAGACCCAGTACTTC.